This entry concerns a single TCR beta chain. Its antigen remains unidentified. Clones were read by immunoSEQ multiplex PCR, and TCRdb kept only the in-frame ones, dropping some. The data show hundreds of thousands of clones, less than 96% seen once. The sample is drawn from a study of shared clonotypes between healthy human individuals. Study context: Serving as donors were a couple of women and a few men, whose ages spanned 18 to 49. Each donor contributed plates that comprised three CD4 naive, three CD4 memory, two CD8 naive and one CD8 memory.

Study findings and constraints: Researchers found naive subsets generally carried larger estimated richness than memory subsets.

The CDR3 is 15 amino acids. The germline gives CDR1 MDHEN, CDR2 SYDVKM. Trimming pared 5 bases from V and 0 bases from J, leaving 11 bases between. Source material: naive CD4+ T cells sorted from blood. This sample's subset: CD45RA+ positively selected. This receptor was obtained from a woman in her twenties or thirties in good health. The chain couples TRBV28 to TRBJ1-5; no clear D. CDR3 in amino acids: CASSLEQVSNQPQHF. The CDR3 region has the DNA TGTGCCAGCAGTCTAGAGCAAGTTAGCAATCAGCCCCAGCATTTT.